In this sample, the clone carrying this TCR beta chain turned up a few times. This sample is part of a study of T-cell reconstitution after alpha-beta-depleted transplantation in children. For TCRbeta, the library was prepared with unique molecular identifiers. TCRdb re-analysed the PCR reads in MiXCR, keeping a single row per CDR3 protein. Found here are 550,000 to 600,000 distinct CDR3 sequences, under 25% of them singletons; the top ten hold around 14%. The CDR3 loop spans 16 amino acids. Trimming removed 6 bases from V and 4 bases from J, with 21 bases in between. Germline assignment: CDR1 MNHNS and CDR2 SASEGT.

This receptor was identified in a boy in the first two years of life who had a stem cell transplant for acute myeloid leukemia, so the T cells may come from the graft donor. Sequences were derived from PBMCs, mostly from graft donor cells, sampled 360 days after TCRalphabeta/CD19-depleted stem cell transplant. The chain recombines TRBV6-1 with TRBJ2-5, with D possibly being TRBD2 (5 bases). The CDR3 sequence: CASSRAGGLVGETQYF. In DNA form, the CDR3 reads TGTGCCAGCAGCCGCGCTGGAGGACTCGTGGGAGAGACCCAGTACTTC.